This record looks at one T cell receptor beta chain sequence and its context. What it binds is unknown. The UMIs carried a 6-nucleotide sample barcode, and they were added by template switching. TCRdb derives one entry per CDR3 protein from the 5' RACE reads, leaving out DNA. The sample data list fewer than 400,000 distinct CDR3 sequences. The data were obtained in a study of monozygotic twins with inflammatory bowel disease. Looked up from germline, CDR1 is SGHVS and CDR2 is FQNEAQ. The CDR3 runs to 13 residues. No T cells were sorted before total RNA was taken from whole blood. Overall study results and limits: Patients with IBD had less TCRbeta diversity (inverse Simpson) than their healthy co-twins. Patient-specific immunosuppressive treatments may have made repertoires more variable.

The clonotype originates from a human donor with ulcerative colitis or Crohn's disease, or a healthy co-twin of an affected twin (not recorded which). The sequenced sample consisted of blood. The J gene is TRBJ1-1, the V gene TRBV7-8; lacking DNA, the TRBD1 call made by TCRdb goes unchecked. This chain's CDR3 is CASSANRDREAFF.